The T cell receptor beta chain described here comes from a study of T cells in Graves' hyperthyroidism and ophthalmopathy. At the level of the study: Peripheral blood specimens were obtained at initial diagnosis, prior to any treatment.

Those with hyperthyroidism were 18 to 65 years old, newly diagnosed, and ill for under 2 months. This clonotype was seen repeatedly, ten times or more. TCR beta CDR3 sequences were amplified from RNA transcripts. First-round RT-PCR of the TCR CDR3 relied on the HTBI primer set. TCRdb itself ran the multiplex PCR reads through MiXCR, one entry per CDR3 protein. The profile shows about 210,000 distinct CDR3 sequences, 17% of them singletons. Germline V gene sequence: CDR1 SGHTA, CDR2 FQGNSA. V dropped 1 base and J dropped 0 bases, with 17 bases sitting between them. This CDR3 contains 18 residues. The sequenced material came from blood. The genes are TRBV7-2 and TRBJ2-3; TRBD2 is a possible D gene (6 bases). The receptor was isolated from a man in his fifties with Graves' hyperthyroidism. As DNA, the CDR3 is TGTGCCAGCAGCTTAGGGGGCCGGGGGACCAGGAGCACAGATACGCAGTATTTT. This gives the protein CASSLGGRGTRSTDTQYF.